This T cell receptor (beta chain) appears in the sequencing data of a study of shared clonotypes between healthy human individuals. Points from the study as a whole: The four-donor shared clonotypes exceeded non-shared clonotypes in generation probability, with non-shared ones scoring lower. Investigators collected only blood, and repertoires in tissues likely differ. In four donors, around 5.5% of naive CD4 clonotypes appeared in common.

Here immunoSEQ multiplex PCR was the method, and the copy in TCRdb shows in-frame clones only, minus some. The sample yields 2 million to 3 million clones, under 95% seen once. With regard to this clone: Its specificity is unknown.

There are 15 residues in the CDR3. Trimming removed 2 bases at V and 4 bases at J, with 12 bases between. Germline CDR1 is MGHDK and CDR2 is SYGVNS. The healthy adult donors were HIV-negative and reported no recent acute infections or vaccinations. This TCR came from a man between 18 and 29 years old in good health. Some clones in this sample may be carry-over from other donors' samples. The chain links TRBV25-1 to TRBJ2-1, with D hard to call. The specimen was naive CD4+ T cells from PBMCs. Subset denoted: CD45RA+ positively selected. The CDR3 here is CASSELEQQYNEQFF. The DNA for the CDR3 is TGTGCCAGCAGTGAACTAGAACAGCAATACAATGAGCAGTTCTTC. Complete variable domain (other parts from reference TRBV25-1 and TRBJ2-1): EADIYQTPRYLVIGTGKKITLECSQTMGHDKMYWYQQDPGMELHLIHYSYGVNSTEKGDLSSESTVSRIRTEHFPLTLESARPSHTSQYLCASSELEQQYNEQFFGPGTRLTVL.